This TCR beta chain was observed in a study of T cell responses to AZD1222 COVID-19 vaccine. Study-wide points: Repertoires were obtained only post-peak T cell response. Among the donors, most were white British and more were female, and clonal diversity was possibly underestimated. Spike-specific TCRs gained breadth and depth after people received two AZD1222 doses. Unmutated variant regions are reportedly targeted by nearly half of spike-specific TCRs.

After removal of 1 base from V and 1 base from J, the junction contained 9 bases not matched to a gene. The V gene's germline CDR1 is LNHNV and CDR2 YYDKDF (reference sequence). The CDR3 covers 18 residues. Details on this clone: Its antigen remains unidentified.

Generated by immunoSEQ multiplex PCR, the TCRdb table keeps only in-frame clones and is missing some. The table includes 150,000 to 200,000 clones, almost 95% detected once. The source is an adult in good health. The sample consisted of peripheral blood, taken on day 0 of AZD1222 vaccination. V usage is TRBV15 and J usage is TRBJ2-2, with 7 bases aligning to TRBD1. The CDR3 protein is CATSRGQIWDRNTGELFF. For the CDR3, the DNA is TGTGCCACCAGCAGAGGGCAAATTTGGGACAGGAACACCGGGGAGCTGTTTTTT. The complete variable domain, with remaining parts taken from reference TRBV15 and TRBJ2-2, reads DAMVIQNPRYQVTQFGKPVTLSCSQTLNHNVMYWYQQKSSQAPKLLFHYYDKDFNNEADTPDNFQSRRPNTSFCFLDIRSPGLGDTAMYLCATSRGQIWDRNTGELFFGEGSRLTVL.